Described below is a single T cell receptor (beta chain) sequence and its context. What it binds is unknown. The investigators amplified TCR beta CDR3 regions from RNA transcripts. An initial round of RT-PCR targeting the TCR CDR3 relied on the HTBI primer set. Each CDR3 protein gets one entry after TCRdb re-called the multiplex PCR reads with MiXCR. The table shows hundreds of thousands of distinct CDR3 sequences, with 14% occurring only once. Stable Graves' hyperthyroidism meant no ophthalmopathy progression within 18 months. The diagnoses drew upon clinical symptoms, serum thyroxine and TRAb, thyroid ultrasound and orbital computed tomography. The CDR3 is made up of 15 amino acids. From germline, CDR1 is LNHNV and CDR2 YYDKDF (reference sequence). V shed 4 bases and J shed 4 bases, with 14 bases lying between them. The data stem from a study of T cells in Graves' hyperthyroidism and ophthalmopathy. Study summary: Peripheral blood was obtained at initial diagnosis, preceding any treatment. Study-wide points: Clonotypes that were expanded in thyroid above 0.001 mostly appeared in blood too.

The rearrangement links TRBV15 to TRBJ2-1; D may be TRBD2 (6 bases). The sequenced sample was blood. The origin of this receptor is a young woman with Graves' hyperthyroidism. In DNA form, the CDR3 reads TGTGCCACCAGCAAGGACCGCGGAGGGTACAATGAGCAGTTCTTC. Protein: CATSKDRGGYNEQFF.